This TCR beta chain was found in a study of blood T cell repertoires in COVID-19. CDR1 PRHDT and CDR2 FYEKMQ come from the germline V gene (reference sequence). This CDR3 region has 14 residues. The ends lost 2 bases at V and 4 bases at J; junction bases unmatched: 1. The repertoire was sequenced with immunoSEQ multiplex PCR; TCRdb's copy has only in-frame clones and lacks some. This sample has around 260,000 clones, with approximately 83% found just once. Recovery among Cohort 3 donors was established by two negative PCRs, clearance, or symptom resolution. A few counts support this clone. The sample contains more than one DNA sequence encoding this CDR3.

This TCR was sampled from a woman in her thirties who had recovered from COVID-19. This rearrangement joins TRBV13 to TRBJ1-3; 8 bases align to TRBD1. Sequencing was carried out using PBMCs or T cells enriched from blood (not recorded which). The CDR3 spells CASSLRTGGNTIYF. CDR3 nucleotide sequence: TGTGCCAGCAGCTTAAGGACAGGGGGAAACACCATATATTTT.